This TCR beta chain was recorded in a study of T cells in Graves' hyperthyroidism and ophthalmopathy. Overall study: It was at initial diagnosis, before any treatment, that peripheral blood was collected. Study-wide results and limits: Median prediction lead before ophthalmopathy onset was about 6.7 months with the model. Appearing also in blood were most of the thyroid clonotypes expanded above 0.001.

Amplification of TCR beta CDR3 regions was performed using RNA transcripts as template. Researchers ran a first-round RT-PCR on the TCR CDR3 using the HTBI primer set. One entry per CDR3 protein, called by TCRdb with MiXCR from the multiplex PCR reads. The data contain fewer than 650,000 distinct CDR3 sequences, roughly 14% of them singletons. This CDR3 region has 15 residues. Germline V gene lookup returns CDR1 DFQATT and CDR2 SNEGSKA (reference sequence). V was shortened by 5 bases and J by 0 bases, with 11 bases between the two germline ends. A Clinical Activity Score of at least 3, a NOSPECS grade of at least 4 and a duration under 3 months were recorded in the ophthalmopathy patients. Notes on this clonotype: Its antigen remains unidentified.

The origin of this receptor is a woman in her forties with Graves' ophthalmopathy. The chain has TRBV20-1 and TRBJ2-6; D unresolved. The sequenced sample was blood. CDR3: CSAGTADSGANVLTF. CDR3 coding DNA: TGCAGTGCTGGCACGGCGGACTCTGGGGCCAACGTCCTGACTTTC.